These 30 T cell receptor beta chains were all obtained from the same sample, sequenced in a study of blood T cell repertoires in COVID-19. Clones were sequenced by immunoSEQ multiplex PCR, and TCRdb holds only the in-frame ones, with some missing. The table lists 250,000 to 300,000 clones, approximately 86% of them singletons. Sequences were obtained from peripheral blood. The receptor source for this set is a woman aged 45 to 65 who had recovered from COVID-19.

This chain links TRBV29-1 with TRBJ2-7; 10 bases map to TRBD2. V lost 6 bases and J lost 4; bases outside the gene matches: 6. Germline loops: CDR1 SQVTM, CDR2 ANQGSEA. This CDR3 contains 13 residues. CDR3 in amino acids: CSVLQAGGYEQYF. CDR3 DNA sequence: TGCAGCGTACTTCAAGCGGGGGGGTACGAGCAGTACTTC.

This clone was counted between two and nine times. The CDR3 loop reads CAWSRTGAPEAFF. The CDR3 DNA reads TGTGCCTGGAGTCGGACAGGGGCCCCTGAAGCTTTCTTT. The rearrangement joins TRBV30 to TRBJ1-1; 9 nucleotides line up with TRBD1. After removal of 2 bases from V and 6 bases from J, the junction contained 4 bases not matched to a gene. The CDR3 has 13 amino acids. CDR1 and CDR2 from the germline V gene are GTSNPN and SVGIG (reference sequence).

This clone was counted once. This rearrangement joins TRBV4-2 to TRBJ2-1, with a weak D call TRBD2 (6 bases). The CDR3 totals 14 residues. V was trimmed by 0 bases and J by 10 bases, leaving 13 bases between them. In germline, CDR1 is LGHNA, CDR2 YNFKEQ. Written as DNA, the CDR3 is TGTGCCAGCAGCCAAGAGGGACTCATCTCAGAGCAGTTCTTC. It specifies CASSQEGLISEQFF.

The chain recombines TRBV14 with TRBJ2-7, with unresolved D. The V end was cut by 4 bases, the J end by 3 bases, with 16 bases between. Germline loops: CDR1 SGHDN, CDR2 FVKESK. The CDR3 is 15 amino acids. The CDR3 region is CASSPLHTEDYEQYF. Written as DNA, the CDR3 is TGTGCCAGCAGCCCCCTTCACACCGAGGACTACGAGCAGTACTTC.

The rearrangement joins TRBV29-1 to TRBJ2-1; tentative D call: TRBD2 (6 bases). The germline CDR1 and CDR2 sequences are SQVTM and ANQGSEA. Trimming removed 0 bases at V and 6 bases at J, with 18 bases between. There are 16 residues in the CDR3. The CDR3 spells CSVEDRNGAGSNEQFF. DNA for the CDR3: TGCAGCGTTGAAGATCGGAACGGCGCGGGGTCCAATGAGCAGTTCTTC.

The rearrangement links TRBV5-6 to TRBJ1-2; 8 nucleotides align to TRBD1. The germline CDR1 and CDR2 sequences are SGHDT and YYEEEE. CDR3 size: 14 residues. V lost 3 bases, J lost 3 bases, and 4 bases stayed unmatched. CDR3 sequence reads: CASSYDRGHYGYTF. CDR3 bases: TGTGCCAGCAGCTACGACAGGGGCCACTATGGCTACACCTTC.

This sequence joins TRBV6-2 or TRBV6-3 and TRBJ2-1; TRBD2 agrees at 9 bases. Germline V gene sequence: CDR1 MNHEY, CDR2 SVGEGT. The CDR3 is 14 residues long. V lost 6 bases and J lost 7; bases outside the gene matches: 7. This CDR3 reads CASSLSGSWNEQFF. For the CDR3, the DNA is TGTGCCAGCAGCCTTAGCGGGAGCTGGAATGAGCAGTTCTTC.

This chain links TRBV6-1 with TRBJ2-7, with D unresolved. The germline V gene encodes CDR1 MNHNS and CDR2 SASEGT. The CDR3 is made up of 14 amino acids. Trimming removed 2 bases from V and 3 bases from J, with 11 bases in between. The CDR3 here is CASSEFHISYEQYF. CDR3 bases: TGTGCCAGCAGTGAATTCCACATCAGCTACGAGCAGTACTTC.

The J gene is TRBJ1-4, the V gene TRBV27, with D possibly matching TRBD1 (6 bases). Trimming cost V 5 bases and J 10 bases, with 17 bases left between them. Per germline, CDR1 MNHEY and CDR2 SMNVEV (reference sequence). CDR3 length: 14 amino acids. Here the CDR3 reads CASSLMDSGAKLFF. CDR3 coding DNA: TGTGCCAGCAGTCTTATGGACAGTGGGGCAAAACTGTTTTTT. Complete variable domain (other parts from reference TRBV27 and TRBJ1-4): EAQVTQNPRYLITVTGKKLTVTCSQNMNHEYMSWYRQDPGLGLRQIYYSMNVEVTDKGDVPEGYKVSRKEKRNFPLILESPSPNQTSLYFCASSLMDSGAKLFFGSGTQLSVL.

The rearrangement uses TRBV6-4 and TRBJ1-1; TRBD1 is a possible D gene (5 bases). The ends were cut back, 3 bases at V and 0 bases at J, with 5 bases in the middle. The V gene's germline CDR1 is MRHNA and CDR2 SNTAGT. This CDR3 spans 13 amino acids. CDR3 region: CASSETVNTEAFF. In DNA, the CDR3 is TGTGCCAGCAGTGAGACAGTGAACACTGAAGCTTTCTTT.

The V call is TRBV24-1, the J call TRBJ2-5; a weak D match, TRBD1 (6 bases). The CDR3 runs 13 residues. From germline, CDR1 is KGHDR and CDR2 SFDVKD. Deletions cut 6 bases from V and 2 bases from J, with 9 bases between. The CDR3 DNA follows: TGTGCCACCAGTAGAGACAGGCAAGAGACCCAGTACTTC. This gives the protein CATSRDRQETQYF.

The gene calls are TRBV4-2 and TRBJ2-7, with 8 bases lining up with TRBD2. Losses at the gene ends were 0 bases for V and 4 bases for J; bases not matched to a gene: 8. This CDR3 spans 16 amino acids. Germline CDR1 is LGHNA and CDR2 is YNFKEQ. The DNA of the CDR3 is TGTGCCAGCAGCCAAGAGCCGACTAGCGTACCTTACGAGCAGTACTTC. Amino acids: CASSQEPTSVPYEQYF.

The genes are TRBV10-3 and TRBJ1-5; 8 bases map to TRBD1. Germline V CDR1 and CDR2: ENHRY, SYGVKD. V shed 0 bases, J shed 6 bases, and the junction held 7 bases outside the gene matches. CDR3 length equals 16 residues. For the CDR3, the DNA is TGTGCCATCAGTGAGTCCACAGGGGGAGTTATTCAGCCCCAGCATTTT. It encodes CAISESTGGVIQPQHF.

This clone has just a few counts. The genes are TRBV12-5 and TRBJ2-1, with TRBD2 as a possible D gene (6 bases). This CDR3 region has 15 residues. Germline V gene data show CDR1 as LGHNT and CDR2 as FRNRAP. The V end lost 0 bases, the J end lost 9 bases, and 15 bases lay between the germline ends. The CDR3: CASGLVGRGLGEQFF. In DNA, the CDR3 is TGTGCTAGTGGTTTGGTAGGGCGGGGCCTCGGTGAGCAGTTCTTC.

The J gene is TRBJ1-1, the V gene TRBV28; 11 positions agree with TRBD1. CDR3 size: 17 residues. V lost 5 bases, J lost 2 bases, and 10 bases stayed unmatched. CDR1 MDHEN and CDR2 SYDVKM come from the germline V gene. In DNA, the CDR3 is TGTGCCAGCAGTACCGGATGGACAGGGGGCCTCAACACTGAAGCTTTCTTT. Encoded protein: CASSTGWTGGLNTEAFF. The full variable domain, in which reference TRBV28 and TRBJ1-1 provide the parts outside the CDR3, is DVKVTQSSRYLVKRTGEKVFLECVQDMDHENMFWYRQDPGLGLRLIYFSYDVKMKEKGDIPEGYSVSREKKERFSLILESASTNQTSMYLCASSTGWTGGLNTEAFFGQGTRLTVV.

The rearrangement uses TRBV20-1 and TRBJ1-5; D may be TRBD1 (5 bases). The CDR3 spans 10 residues. V shed 6 bases and J shed 5 bases, with 5 bases lying between them. In germline, CDR1 is DFQATT, CDR2 SNEGSKA (reference sequence). For the CDR3, the DNA is TGCAGTGCAGGGGATCAGCCCCAGCATTTT. Translating it yields CSAGDQPQHF.

This sequence joins TRBV7-6 and TRBJ2-2, with D hard to call. Germline V gene sequence: CDR1 SGHVS, CDR2 FNYEAQ. There are 16 residues in the CDR3. V shed 5 bases and J shed 4 bases, with 17 bases lying between them. The CDR3 DNA follows: TGTGCCAGCAGCCCCAAATTATCGGTTGGCACCGGGGAGCTGTTTTTT. Its translation: CASSPKLSVGTGELFF. Based on the CDR3 plus reference TRBV7-6 and TRBJ2-2, the full variable domain is GAGVSQSPRYKVTKRGQDVALRCDPISGHVSLYWYRQALGQGPEFLTYFNYEAQQDKSGLPNDRFSAERPEGSISTLTIQRTEQRDSAMYRCASSPKLSVGTGELFFGEGSRLTVL.

This chain's CDR3 is CASSSGPTSGLDPGYNEQFF. The CDR3 DNA reads TGTGCCAGCAGCTCCGGGCCGACTAGCGGCCTTGACCCCGGATACAATGAGCAGTTCTTC. This chain joins TRBV21-1 and TRBJ2-1; the D segment call TRBD2 is taken from the table without a DNA check. TRBV21-1 is shown as a pseudogene. The length of the CDR3 is 20 residues.

V usage is TRBV7-9 and J usage is TRBJ1-4; D is ambiguous. CDR3 size: 14 residues. Germline CDR1 and CDR2: SEHNR and FQNEAQ (reference sequence). The V gene lost 5 bases and the J gene lost 5 bases, with 12 bases spanning the gap. The CDR3 nucleotides are TGTGCCAGCAGCCAAACGGGAGAGAATGAAAAACTGTTTTTT. As protein: CASSQTGENEKLFF.

This chain joins TRBV5-8 and TRBJ1-4; 12 bases fit TRBD1. In germline, CDR1 is SGHTS, CDR2 YDEGEE. Germline trimming cut 4 bases from V and 4 bases from J; bases unmatched to any gene: 5. The CDR3 is 16 residues long. CDR3 protein: CASSLGTGGINEKLFF. As DNA, the CDR3 is TGTGCCAGCAGCCTTGGGACAGGGGGCATTAATGAAAAACTGTTTTTT.

This chain connects TRBV7-8 to TRBJ1-1; D may be TRBD1 (5 bases). The CDR3 covers 17 residues. V lost 0 bases to trimming and J lost 1 base, with 15 bases between them. CDR1 SGHVS and CDR2 FQNEAQ come from the germline V gene. The CDR3 DNA is TGTGCCAGCAGCTTAGCGTTGCGACAGAGGAGGAACACTGAAGCTTTCTTT. As protein: CASSLALRQRRNTEAFF.

The chain employs TRBV28 and TRBJ1-1; 7 nucleotides match TRBD1. The J segment lost 1 base and the V segment lost 7 bases, leaving 9 bases of the junction unmatched. The CDR3 loop spans 15 amino acids. From germline, CDR1 is MDHEN and CDR2 SYDVKM. The CDR3 protein is CASTTSGQQNTEAFF. In nucleotides, the CDR3 is TGTGCCAGCACCACCTCGGGACAGCAGAACACTGAAGCTTTCTTT.

The J gene is TRBJ2-7, the V gene TRBV19; D is possibly TRBD1 (5 bases). Germline assignment: CDR1 LNHDA and CDR2 SQIVND (reference sequence). V was pared by 4 bases and J by 2 bases, with 15 bases between. This CDR3 has 15 amino acids. CDR3 DNA: TGTGCCAGTAGTACCAATAGCAGGGTCACCTACGAGCAGTACTTC. Protein sequence: CASSTNSRVTYEQYF.

The chain has TRBV5-1 and TRBJ1-6; TRBD1 aligns across 9 bases. The trim removed 5 bases at V and 1 base at J, leaving 7 bases unmatched. The CDR3 contains 17 residues. Germline CDR1 SGHRS, CDR2 YFSETQ. The CDR3 DNA reads TGCGCCAGCAGGTCGGGACAGGGTGGTTCCTATAATTCACCCCTCCACTTT. Amino acids: CASRSGQGGSYNSPLHF.

The rearrangement links TRBV19 to TRBJ1-3; 7 positions agree with TRBD1. Germline V CDR1 and CDR2: LNHDA, SQIVND (reference sequence). The CDR3 consists of 14 residues. Trimming took 3 bases from V and 4 from J; bases not matched to a gene: 3. CDR3 DNA sequence: TGTGCCAGTAGTATGACAGGGCCCGGAAACACCATATATTTT. It translates to CASSMTGPGNTIYF. Variable domain in full (rest from reference TRBV19 and TRBJ1-3): DGGITQSPKYLFRKEGQNVTLSCEQNLNHDAMYWYRQDPGQGLRLIYYSQIVNDFQKGDIAEGYSVSREKKESFPLTVTSAQKNPTAFYLCASSMTGPGNTIYFGEGSWLTVV.

This clone was seen repeatedly, ten times or more. This chain connects TRBV5-1 to TRBJ1-2, with TRBD1 matching over 7 bases. Trimming at V came to 0 bases and at J to 8 bases, leaving 10 bases not matched to a gene. Germline V CDR1 and CDR2: SGHRS, YFSETQ. CDR3 length: 15 residues. The CDR3 reads CASSLEMGQPGGYTF. In DNA, the CDR3 is TGCGCCAGCAGCTTGGAGATGGGACAGCCTGGGGGCTACACCTTC.

The chain carries TRBV25-1 and TRBJ2-1; 7 nucleotides match TRBD2. Germline V lookup: CDR1 MGHDK, CDR2 SYGVNS. V lost 4 bases, J lost 0 bases, and 9 bases stayed unmatched. The length of the CDR3 is 17 residues. The CDR3: CASSGKMGGSSYNEQFF. CDR3 DNA sequence: TGTGCCAGCAGTGGTAAGATGGGCGGGAGCTCCTACAATGAGCAGTTCTTC.

This clone was detected once. This chain links TRBV5-5 with TRBJ2-1; 7 bases fit TRBD2. J lost 2 bases, V lost 4 bases, and 6 bases had no gene match. In germline, CDR1 is SGHKS, CDR2 YYEKEE (reference sequence). This CDR3 has 15 amino acids. CDR3 nucleotides: TGTGCCAGCAGCCGAGGGAGGGCTACCTACAATGAGCAGTTCTTC. It codes for CASSRGRATYNEQFF.

This clone showed up just once. The chain employs TRBV6-5 and TRBJ2-7, with 7 positions matching TRBD2. After removal of 0 bases from V and 6 bases from J, the junction contained 5 bases not matched to a gene. This CDR3 spans 14 amino acids. Per germline, CDR1 MNHEY and CDR2 SVGAGI. DNA of the CDR3: TGTGCCAGCAGTTACTCGACGACTAGCTCCGAGCAGTACTTC. Protein: CASSYSTTSSEQYF.

The rearrangement uses TRBV28 and TRBJ2-5; TRBD1 aligns across 8 bases. The ends lost 6 bases at V and 6 bases at J; junction bases unmatched: 12. This CDR3 has 15 amino acids. Germline CDR1 is MDHEN and CDR2 is SYDVKM. CDR3 amino acids: CASSTTPGGGKTQYF. The CDR3 nucleotides read TGTGCCAGCAGCACCACACCAGGGGGCGGGAAGACCCAGTACTTC.